The clone carrying this T cell receptor beta chain occurred a few times. Its antigen is not identified. V was cut by 3 bases and J by 2 bases, with 11 bases left in between. The germline CDR1 and CDR2 sequences are KGHSH and LQKENI. The CDR3 extends over 14 amino acids. Blood samples were obtained at baseline, cycle 4 day 1, and cycle 7 day 1. This sample is part of a study of OX40 agonist ivuxolimab in advanced cancers. Overall study: Patients were dosed intravenously with ivuxolimab at 0.01 to 10 mg/kg every 2 weeks. Notes on the study in general: On average, CD8+ T cells showed a greater number of expanded clones than CD4+.

Sequenced by immunoSEQ multiplex PCR; TCRdb stores in-frame clones only, minus some. The sample has around 29,000 clones; around 86% are singletons. This clonotype was obtained from an adult with an advanced solid tumor such as melanoma, head and neck, liver or kidney cancer. The sample in question was CD4+ or CD8+ T cells sorted from blood, obtained in a trial of the OX40 agonist ivuxolimab. This chain uses TRBV18 with TRBJ2-7; D is undetermined. CDR3 in amino acids: CASSPTDPAYEQYF. The CDR3 DNA sequence: TGTGCCAGCTCACCGACGGACCCGGCCTACGAGCAGTACTTC.